The 22 T cell receptor beta chains below come from one sample, sequenced in a study of T cells expressing NK-cell markers. One entry per CDR3 protein, without DNA, is what TCRdb gives after re-calling the 5' RACE reads. The listing contains 250,000 to 300,000 distinct CDR3 sequences. The material sequenced was blood T cells: a sorted CD56 or NKG2C T cell subset, CD4+ or CD8+ T cells, or bulk PBMC T cells (not recorded which). These receptors all stem from a man aged 18 to 30 in good health.

The chain uses TRBV10-3 and TRBJ2-2; TCRdb calls TRBD1, which cannot be checked without DNA. This CDR3 has 15 amino acids. Germline CDR1 is ENHRY and CDR2 is SYGVKD. CDR3 sequence: CAVHAGQTNTGELFF.

J is TRBJ1-2 and V is TRBV25-1. The CDR3 is made up of 13 amino acids. Germline values: CDR1 MGHDK, CDR2 SYGVNS. CDR3 sequence reads: CASSADLSSVYTF.

This chain links TRBV10-3 with TRBJ2-1; TCRdb outputs TRBD1, but without DNA this stays unchecked. The CDR3 is 14 amino acids. CDR1 and CDR2 (germline): ENHRY, SYGVKD. This CDR3 reads CAISSGTGVNEQFF.

This sequence joins TRBV7-9 and TRBJ2-1; TCRdb's assignment of TRBD1 cannot be checked, as there is no DNA. CDR3 length: 15 residues. Germline V lookup: CDR1 SEHNR, CDR2 FQNEAQ (reference sequence). This CDR3 reads CASSLRQGVYNEQFF.

This chain joins TRBV7-2 and TRBJ2-1; TCRdb lists TRBD1, though no DNA is available to test this call. The germline CDR1 and CDR2 sequences are SGHTA and FQGNSA. This CDR3 is built from 15 residues. CDR3 region: CASSRRGPSGNEQFF. Full variable domain (outside the CDR3, taken from reference TRBV7-2 and TRBJ2-1): GAGVSQSPSNKVTEKGKDVELRCDPISGHTALYWYRQSLGQGLEFLIYFQGNSAPDKSGLPSDRFSAERTGGSVSTLTIQRTQQEDSAVYLCASSRRGPSGNEQFFGPGTRLTVL.

The chain combines TRBV12-3 or TRBV12-4 with TRBJ2-3; TCRdb returns TRBD1, unconfirmable since there is no DNA. This CDR3 spans 15 amino acids. This chain's CDR3 is CASSLTGRVGDTQYF.

The chain links TRBV5-1 to TRBJ2-3. The CDR3 is 14 amino acids. Germline-derived CDR1 and CDR2 are SGHRS and YFSETQ. CDR3 sequence reads: CASSLSGSTDTQYF.

The rearrangement joins TRBV24-1 to TRBJ1-4; TCRdb outputs TRBD1, but without DNA this stays unchecked. The CDR3 spans 14 residues. In germline, CDR1 is KGHDR, CDR2 SFDVKD. CDR3 residues: CATSDTTGGEKLFF.

The rearrangement uses TRBV20-1 and TRBJ2-5; TCRdb gives TRBD1 as the D gene, but with no DNA this cannot be confirmed. Per germline, CDR1 DFQATT and CDR2 SNEGSKA (reference sequence). The CDR3 sequence is 12 residues long. The CDR3 is CSANRGIETQYF.

The chain combines TRBV20-1 with TRBJ1-6; TCRdb names TRBD1, which stays unverified in the absence of DNA. Germline values: CDR1 DFQATT, CDR2 SNEGSKA (reference sequence). The CDR3 runs 15 residues. CDR3 sequence reads: CSAKGRGGVRRPLHF.

This rearrangement joins TRBV7-6 to TRBJ2-3. The CDR3 covers 15 residues. The germline V gene has CDR1 SGHVS and CDR2 FNYEAQ. The CDR3 here is CASSLYGSRADTQYF.

The rearrangement joins TRBV19 to TRBJ1-2; with no DNA, the TCRdb D assignment of TRBD1 cannot be verified. Germline V CDR1 and CDR2: LNHDA, SQIVND (reference sequence). The CDR3 runs to 13 residues. Here the CDR3 reads CASRWGQTYGYTF.

J is TRBJ2-7 and V is TRBV29-1; no DNA is available, so the TRBD2 call from TCRdb remains unchecked. This CDR3 has 14 amino acids. The germline V gene has CDR1 SQVTM and CDR2 ANQGSEA. The CDR3 spells CSVDAGSSSYEQYF.

The rearrangement joins TRBV24-1 to TRBJ1-5; TCRdb names TRBD1, which stays unverified in the absence of DNA. Germline V gene sequence: CDR1 KGHDR, CDR2 SFDVKD. This CDR3 comprises 18 residues. The CDR3 here is CATSDSGTGTYSNQPQHF.

The rearrangement joins TRBV12-3 or TRBV12-4 to TRBJ1-2; without DNA, the TCRdb call of TRBD1 cannot be checked. The CDR3 spans 14 residues. Here the CDR3 reads CASSRQGAAYGYTF.

V gene TRBV25-1 combines with J gene TRBJ2-3; there is no DNA to check the TCRdb D call of TRBD1. The CDR3 is 19 residues long. CDR1 is MGHDK and CDR2 is SYGVNS in the germline V gene. The CDR3 loop reads CASSEFGIPGQGRRDTQYF.

This chain uses TRBV5-4 with TRBJ2-5. This CDR3 contains 14 residues. Germline V gene sequence: CDR1 SGHNT, CDR2 YYREEE (reference sequence). CDR3: CASSLGHAEETQYF. The full variable domain, its missing parts supplied by reference TRBV5-4 and TRBJ2-5, is ETGVTQSPTHLIKTRGQQVTLRCSSQSGHNTVSWYQQALGQGPQFIFQYYREEENGRGNFPPRFSGLQFPNYSSELNVNALELDDSALYLCASSLGHAEETQYFGPGTRLLVL.

The chain links TRBV3-1 to TRBJ2-7; TCRdb picks TRBD2, but there is no DNA to check that call. Germline values: CDR1 LGHDT, CDR2 YNNKEL (reference sequence). The CDR3 covers 14 residues. CDR3 region: CASTRAGGSHEQYF.

The chain employs TRBV20-1 and TRBJ2-2. Germline assignment: CDR1 DFQATT and CDR2 SNEGSKA (reference sequence). This CDR3 comprises 14 residues. The CDR3 reads CSARYNANTGELFF.

The chain recombines TRBV4-1 with TRBJ1-5; TCRdb's D call of TRBD1 is untestable without DNA. In germline, CDR1 is MGHRA, CDR2 YSYEKL. CDR3 size: 14 residues. CDR3 sequence reads: CASSRGQYNQPQHF.

The chain is built from TRBV15 and TRBJ2-1; checking the TCRdb D call of TRBD2 is not possible without DNA. Germline CDR1 LNHNV, CDR2 YYDKDF (reference sequence). The CDR3 length is 14 residues. CDR3: CATSRDLALAEQFF.

The V call is TRBV9, the J call TRBJ2-5. Germline assignment: CDR1 SGDLS and CDR2 YYNGEE. This CDR3 spans 13 amino acids. The CDR3 loop is CASSQDLQETQYF. Complete variable domain (other parts from reference TRBV9 and TRBJ2-5): DSGVTQTPKHLITATGQRVTLRCSPRSGDLSVYWYQQSLDQGLQFLIQYYNGEERAKGNILERFSAQQFPDLHSELNLSSLELGDSALYFCASSQDLQETQYFGPGTRLLVL.